This T cell receptor (beta chain) came from a study of T cell repertoires in cytomegalovirus infection. Study-wide points: Cumulated frequencies of public TCR beta families served to identify carriers of CMV plus the relevant HLA.

The sample holds many counts of this clonotype. Its antigen is currently unknown. J lost 2 bases, V lost 5 bases, and 0 bases had no gene match. CDR3 size: 14 residues. From germline, CDR1 is SNHLY and CDR2 FYNNEI. MiXCR, run by TCRdb on the reads, gives a single entry per CDR3 protein. The sample contains around 100,000 distinct CDR3 sequences, about 15% of which appear only once. The sample consisted of PBMCs. V usage is TRBV2 and J usage is TRBJ2-6; the match to TRBD1 covers 7 bases. This clonotype was obtained from a human donor in good health (CMV status not recorded). Some clones in this sample may be carry-over from other donors' samples. CDR3 region: CASSQGAGANVLTF. As DNA, the CDR3 is TGTGCCAGCAGTCAGGGGGCTGGGGCCAACGTCCTGACTTTC.